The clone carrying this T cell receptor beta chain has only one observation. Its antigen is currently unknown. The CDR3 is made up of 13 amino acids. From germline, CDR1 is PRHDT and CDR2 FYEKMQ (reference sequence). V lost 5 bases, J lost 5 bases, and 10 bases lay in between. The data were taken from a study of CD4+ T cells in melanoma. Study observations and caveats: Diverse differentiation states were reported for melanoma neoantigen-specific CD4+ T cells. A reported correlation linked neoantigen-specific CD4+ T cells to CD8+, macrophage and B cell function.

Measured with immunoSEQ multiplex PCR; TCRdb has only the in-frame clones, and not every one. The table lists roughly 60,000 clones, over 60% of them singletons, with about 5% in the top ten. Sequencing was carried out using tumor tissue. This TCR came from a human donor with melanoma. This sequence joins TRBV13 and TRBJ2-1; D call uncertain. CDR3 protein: CASSPRAHNEQFF. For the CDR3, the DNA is TGTGCCAGCAGCCCTCGGGCGCACAATGAGCAGTTCTTC.